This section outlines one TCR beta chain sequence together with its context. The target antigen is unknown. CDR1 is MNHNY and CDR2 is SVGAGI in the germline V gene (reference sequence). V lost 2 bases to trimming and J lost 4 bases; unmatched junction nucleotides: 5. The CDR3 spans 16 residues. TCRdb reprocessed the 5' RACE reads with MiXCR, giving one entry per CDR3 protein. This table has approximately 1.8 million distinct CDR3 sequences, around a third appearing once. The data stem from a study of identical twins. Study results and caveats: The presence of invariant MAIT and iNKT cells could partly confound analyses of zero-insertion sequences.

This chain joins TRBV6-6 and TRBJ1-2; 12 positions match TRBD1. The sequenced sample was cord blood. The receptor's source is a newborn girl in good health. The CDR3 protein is CASSYPGTGGGYGYTF. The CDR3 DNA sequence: TGTGCCAGCAGTTACCCCGGGACAGGGGGCGGCTATGGCTACACCTTC.